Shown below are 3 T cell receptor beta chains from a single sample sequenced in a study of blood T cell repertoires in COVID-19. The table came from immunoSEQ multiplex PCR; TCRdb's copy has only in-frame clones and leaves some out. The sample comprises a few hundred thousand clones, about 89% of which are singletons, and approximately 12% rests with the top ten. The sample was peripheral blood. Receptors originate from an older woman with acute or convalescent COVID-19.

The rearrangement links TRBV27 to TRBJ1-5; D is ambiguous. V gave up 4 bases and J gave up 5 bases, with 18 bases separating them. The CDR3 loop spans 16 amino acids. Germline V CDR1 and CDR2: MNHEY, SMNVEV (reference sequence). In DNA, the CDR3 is TGTGCCAGCAGTTCCCATCCCGTGGGGAGGGATCAGCCCCAGCATTTT. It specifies CASSSHPVGRDQPQHF.

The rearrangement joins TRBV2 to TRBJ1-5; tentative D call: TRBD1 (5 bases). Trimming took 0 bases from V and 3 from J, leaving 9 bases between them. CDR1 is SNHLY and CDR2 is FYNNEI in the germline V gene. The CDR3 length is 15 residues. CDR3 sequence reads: CASSEARQFNQPQHF. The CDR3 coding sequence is TGTGCCAGCAGTGAAGCGCGACAGTTCAATCAGCCCCAGCATTTT.

CDR3 residues: CSASGGDTQYF. The CDR3 nucleotides are TGCAGTGCTAGCGGGGGAGATACGCAGTATTTT. V is TRBV20-1 and J is TRBJ2-3; D possibly corresponds to TRBD2 (6 bases). This CDR3 comprises 11 residues. The germline gives CDR1 DFQATT, CDR2 SNEGSKA (reference sequence). V lost 3 bases, J lost 5 bases, and 6 bases lay in between.